One TCR beta chain is described in this entry. No antigen is known for it. The sample comes from a study of PD-1 blockade in classical Hodgkin lymphoma. Here immunoSEQ multiplex PCR was the method, and the copy in TCRdb shows in-frame clones only, minus some. Of over 25,000 clones in the sample, roughly 86% are singletons; the top ten hold around a tenth. Each patient relapsed following autologous stem cell transplantation, and prior brentuximab vedotin exposure differed. When best responses were assessed, they were complete response, partial response or progressive disease. Germline V gene data show CDR1 as MNHNY and CDR2 as SVGAGI (reference sequence). The CDR3 covers 14 residues. V was shortened by 0 bases and J by 1 base, with 6 bases between the two germline ends. Study observations and caveats: A significant rise in TCR diversity by C4D1 was seen for CD4+ but not CD8+ cells. Healthy donors reportedly exceeded newly diagnosed patients in baseline TCR diversity.

V gene TRBV6-6 combines with J gene TRBJ1-1; TRBD1 might be the D (6 bases). The input for sequencing was peripheral blood mononuclear cells (PBMCs), taken before the second cycle of nivolumab. The source of this sequence is a human donor with classical Hodgkin lymphoma. The CDR3 reads CASSYSDRNTEAFF. In nucleotides, the CDR3 is TGTGCCAGCAGTTACTCGGACAGGAACACTGAAGCTTTCTTT.